These 8 T cell receptor beta chains came from one sample sequenced in a study of blood T cell repertoires in COVID-19. Clones were read by immunoSEQ multiplex PCR, and TCRdb kept only the in-frame ones, dropping some. Here the sample spans some 280,000 clones, 75% to 90% being singletons. The sample comprised peripheral blood. All receptors come from a woman in her thirties with active or convalescent COVID-19.

The chain joins TRBV7-2 to TRBJ2-1; TRBD1 matches 7 bases. In germline, CDR1 is SGHTA, CDR2 FQGNSA. The CDR3 sequence is 14 residues long. V lost 4 bases, J lost 11 bases, and 11 bases stayed unmatched. The CDR3 region is CASSSVGDSLQQFF. CDR3 in DNA: TGTGCCAGCAGCTCGGTGGGGGACAGCCTCCAGCAGTTCTTC. Using reference TRBV7-2 and TRBJ2-1 for the parts outside the CDR3, the full variable domain is GAGVSQSPSNKVTEKGKDVELRCDPISGHTALYWYRQSLGQGLEFLIYFQGNSAPDKSGLPSDRFSAERTGGSVSTLTIQRTQQEDSAVYLCASSSVGDSLQQFFGPGTRLTVL.

The rearrangement uses TRBV19 and TRBJ2-5; 13 bases align to TRBD2. The V segment lost 3 bases and the J segment 5 bases; nucleotides outside the gene matches: 0. The CDR3 extends over 14 amino acids. CDR1 is LNHDA and CDR2 is SQIVND in the germline V gene (reference sequence). The CDR3 reads CASSMTSGGETQYF. In nucleotides, the CDR3 is TGTGCCAGTAGTATGACTAGCGGGGGGGAGACCCAGTACTTC.

The chain couples TRBV6-5 to TRBJ1-5; TRBD1 matches at 8 bases. The J segment lost 4 bases and the V segment lost 7 bases, leaving 9 bases of the junction unmatched. This CDR3 region has 15 residues. Per the germline V gene, CDR1 is MNHEY and CDR2 is SVGAGI. The CDR3 reads CASTWGNRGNQPQHF. The CDR3 DNA sequence: TGTGCCAGCACCTGGGGGAACAGGGGGAATCAGCCCCAGCATTTT.

Here the CDR3 reads CASSYGGGGRPQHF. The CDR3 DNA follows: TGTGCCAGCAGTTACGGGGGAGGGGGTAGGCCCCAGCATTTT. This chain uses TRBV6-2 or TRBV6-3 with TRBJ1-5; the D gene is possibly TRBD1 (6 bases). Germline CDR1 and CDR2: MNHEY and SVGEGT. The V gene lost 2 bases and the J gene lost 9 bases, with 14 bases spanning the gap. The CDR3 has 14 residues.

The chain recombines TRBV4-1 with TRBJ1-2; D remains ambiguous. The V gene lost 0 bases and the J gene lost 3 bases, with 5 bases spanning the gap. The CDR3 extends over 13 amino acids. Germline CDR1 is MGHRA and CDR2 is YSYEKL. The CDR3 spells CASSQDSDYGYTF. In DNA form, the CDR3 reads TGCGCCAGCAGCCAAGACAGCGACTATGGCTACACCTTC.

This clone was observed a handful of times. The rearrangement links TRBV4-1 to TRBJ1-3; a possible D gene is TRBD1 (6 bases). The germline CDR1 and CDR2 sequences are MGHRA and YSYEKL. The CDR3 runs 17 residues. V was clipped by 3 bases and J by 0 bases, with 15 bases between them. The CDR3 DNA is TGCGCCAGCAGCCACATACTTACAGGGACCTCTGGAAACACCATATATTTT. This gives the protein CASSHILTGTSGNTIYF.

The chain employs TRBV5-1 and TRBJ2-2; D unresolved. Germline CDR1 and CDR2: SGHRS and YFSETQ. Trimming shortened V by 1 base and J by 4 bases, and 5 bases separated the two germline ends. This CDR3 comprises 13 residues. The CDR3 is CASSLYGTGELFF. CDR3 coding DNA: TGCGCCAGCAGCTTGTACGGCACCGGGGAGCTGTTTTTT.

The chain recombines TRBV28 with TRBJ1-5; 10 positions match TRBD1. CDR1 is MDHEN and CDR2 is SYDVKM in the germline V gene. With V trimmed by 7 bases and J by 5 bases, 5 bases remained unmatched. The CDR3 covers 14 residues. CDR3 nucleotides: TGTGCCAGCACCCCGGGACAGGGGTATCAGCCCCAGCATTTT. Its translation is CASTPGQGYQPQHF.